This T cell receptor (beta chain) was sequenced during a study of blood T cell repertoires in COVID-19. Across the study: Italy, Spain and the United States were the sources of the convalescent and acute COVID-19 samples. T cells, B-cell-depleted T cells, or PBMCs provided the cDNA or gDNA that served as material.

Here immunoSEQ multiplex PCR was the method, and the copy in TCRdb shows in-frame clones only, minus some. The sample records 60,000 to 90,000 clones, around 80% being singletons. Germline CDR1 MDHEN, CDR2 SYDVKM. The CDR3 totals 14 residues. V dropped 5 bases and J dropped 0 bases, with 10 bases sitting between them. The TCR originated in a woman in her forties or fifties with acute or convalescent COVID-19. The sample was peripheral blood. The rearrangement links TRBV28 to TRBJ1-2; D is perhaps TRBD1 (5 bases). CDR3 coding DNA: TGTGCCAGCAGTCCGGGGGGTCCTAACTATGGCTACACCTTC. This encodes CASSPGGPNYGYTF.